This entry is about one T cell receptor beta chain. Its antigen remains unidentified. The sample contains more than one DNA sequence encoding this CDR3. The data were taken from a study of T cell responses to AZD1222 COVID-19 vaccine. Study-wide context: Pooling was applied to second doses at about 4 or about 12 weeks.

V lost 0 bases to trimming and J lost 5 bases, with 11 bases between them. The CDR3 extends over 15 amino acids. Germline-derived CDR1 and CDR2 are SGDLS and YYNGEE. The table came from immunoSEQ multiplex PCR; TCRdb's copy has only in-frame clones and leaves some out. The table shows about 110,000 clones, with approximately 90% occurring only once. Whole-study results and caveats: Every sample of the repertoires postdated the peak T cell response. Vaccine-associated CD4 TCRs spanned spike, dominant at 160-218 and 743-854.

This receptor was identified in an adult in good health. This chain connects TRBV9 to TRBJ2-2, with D perhaps assigned TRBD1 or TRBD2 (5 bases each). The sequences come from peripheral blood, collected on day 0 of AZD1222 vaccination. The chain's CDR3 is CASSVGGGNTGELFF. In nucleotides, the CDR3 is TGTGCCAGCAGCGTAGGTGGGGGAAATACCGGGGAGCTGTTTTTT.